The 30 T cell receptor beta chains reported below all come from one sample, sequenced in a study of PD-L1 blockade in urothelial cancer. The time point here: peripheral blood 6 weeks after treatment start. Repertoires were generated with immunoSEQ multiplex PCR, while TCRdb's copy carries only in-frame clones and drops some. Of nearly 50,000 clones listed, approximately 85% were seen once; the top ten hold around 1.9%. Source: PBMCs, taken around atezolizumab (anti-PD-L1) treatment. The receptors were sampled from a man aged 45-65 years with urothelial cancer.

Only one count was recorded for this clone. V gene TRBV6-5 combines with J gene TRBJ1-5; TRBD1 aligns across 7 bases. Trimming cost V 6 bases and J 0 bases; bases outside gene matches: 5. The CDR3 has 15 residues. Germline CDR1 MNHEY, CDR2 SVGAGI. CDR3 in amino acids: CASRRDSYSNQPQHF. Written as DNA, the CDR3 is TGTGCCAGCAGACGGGACAGCTATAGCAATCAGCCCCAGCATTTT.

For the CDR3, the DNA is TGCGCCAGCAGTCAATCCAGGTCCAGGGAGGGACGCAATCAGCCCCAGCATTTT. Translation: CASSQSRSREGRNQPQHF. The chain links TRBV23-1 to TRBJ1-5; possible D gene TRBD1, 5 bases. TRBV23-1 is sorted into the ORF group, with uncertain function. This CDR3 contains 18 residues. V gave up 0 bases and J gave up 2 bases, with 17 bases separating them.

CDR3 sequence (DNA): TGTGCCAGCAGTGACTCCGAGACAGATACGCAGTATTTT. Residues: CASSDSETDTQYF. This sequence joins TRBV6-4 and TRBJ2-3, with D hard to call. Trimming cost V 0 bases and J 3 bases, with 4 bases left between them. The CDR3 totals 13 residues. Germline-derived CDR1 and CDR2 are MRHNA and SNTAGT.

J is TRBJ2-1 and V is TRBV19; TRBD1 matches 10 bases. The CDR3 is 15 amino acids. V was pared by 9 bases and J by 8 bases, with 13 bases of the junction left unmatched. Looked up from germline, CDR1 is LNHDA and CDR2 is SQIVND (reference sequence). CDR3 region: CASFDYGTGVHEQFF. CDR3 sequence (DNA): TGTGCCAGCTTCGATTACGGGACAGGGGTCCATGAGCAGTTCTTC.

This chain joins TRBV6-5 and TRBJ2-7; a weak D match, TRBD2 (5 bases). The V end was cut by 0 bases, the J end by 0 bases, with 12 bases between. CDR1 MNHEY and CDR2 SVGAGI come from the germline V gene. The CDR3 consists of 16 residues. CDR3 amino acids: CASSYSSRGSSYEQYF. CDR3 in DNA: TGTGCCAGCAGTTACTCGTCACGAGGGAGCTCCTACGAGCAGTACTTC.

The gene calls are TRBV7-2 and TRBJ2-2, with TRBD1 matching over 7 bases. This CDR3 is built from 15 residues. The J segment lost 7 bases and the V segment lost 5 bases, leaving 10 bases of the junction unmatched. Germline V gene sequence: CDR1 SGHTA, CDR2 FQGNSA. The CDR3 bases are TGTGCCAGCAGCCTATCGACAGGGTTGAACGGGGAGCTGTTTTTT. It yields the protein CASSLSTGLNGELFF.

The V call is TRBV4-1, the J call TRBJ2-1; 7 bases line up with TRBD1. This CDR3 contains 17 residues. Germline V gene sequence: CDR1 MGHRA, CDR2 YSYEKL. Trimming took 3 bases from V and 5 from J; bases not matched to a gene: 13. The CDR3 spells CASSQGPQGTVNNEQFF. DNA for the CDR3: TGCGCCAGCAGCCAGGGCCCACAGGGGACGGTCAACAATGAGCAGTTCTTC.

The chain has TRBV9 and TRBJ1-1; TRBD1 is a possible D gene (6 bases). Germline-derived CDR1 and CDR2 are SGDLS and YYNGEE. CDR3 length equals 14 residues. The ends were cut back, 4 bases at V and 5 bases at J, with 15 bases in the middle. The CDR3 reads CASSSLQGITEAFF. The CDR3 DNA reads TGTGCCAGCAGCTCTCTACAGGGAATAACTGAAGCTTTCTTT.

The chain has TRBV5-1 and TRBJ2-5, with 12 bases matching TRBD2. The CDR3 loop spans 19 amino acids. V lost 4 bases, J lost 4 bases, and 17 bases stayed unmatched. Germline values: CDR1 SGHRS, CDR2 YFSETQ. The CDR3 region is CASSVFSTSGRTMGETQYF. The CDR3 coding sequence is TGCGCCAGCAGCGTTTTTTCTACTAGCGGGAGGACTATGGGAGAGACCCAGTACTTC.

The CDR3 is CASSINRDTIRDTIYF. CDR3 nucleotides: TGTGCCAGTAGTATCAACCGCGATACCATACGGGACACCATATATTTT. This chain uses TRBV19 with TRBJ1-3; D unclear. This CDR3 comprises 16 residues. V shed 3 bases and J shed 8 bases, with 20 bases lying between them. The germline CDR1 and CDR2 sequences are LNHDA and SQIVND (reference sequence).

This clone was recorded once. The junction shows a germline mismatch at one end, possibly a read error. The CDR3 nucleotides are TGCGCCAGCAGCCGCTTGGCAGGGATCCCTAACGAAAAACTGTTTTTT. It translates to CASSRLAGIPNEKLFF. The chain combines TRBV5-1 with TRBJ1-4; D may be TRBD1 (5 bases). In germline, CDR1 is SGHRS, CDR2 YFSETQ. The CDR3 has 16 residues.

This sequence joins TRBV30 and TRBJ2-5; 10 positions match TRBD1. The CDR3 runs to 13 residues. Germline assignment: CDR1 GTSNPN and CDR2 SVGIG (reference sequence). Unmatched junction bases numbered 5, after V lost 6 bases and J lost 4 bases. CDR3 in DNA: TGTGCCTGTGGACAGGGGGTGTCAGAGACCCAGTACTTC. Translated: CACGQGVSETQYF.

This chain connects TRBV7-8 to TRBJ2-7; D gene uncertain. Trimming removed 3 bases at V and 3 bases at J, with 9 bases between. Looked up from germline, CDR1 is SGHVS and CDR2 is FQNEAQ. The CDR3 has 13 amino acids. The CDR3, as DNA: TGTGCCAGCAGCTTGCGGAAAGTCTACGAGCAGTACTTC. Translated: CASSLRKVYEQYF.

The rearrangement uses TRBV19 and TRBJ2-1; 12 bases align to TRBD2. V shed 6 bases, J shed 15 bases, and the junction held 9 bases outside the gene matches. The CDR3 spans 13 residues. Germline CDR1 and CDR2: LNHDA and SQIVND (reference sequence). The DNA for the CDR3 is TGTGCCAGTAGCCCTTCTAGCGGGGGGGCATCGTTCTTC. The encoded protein is CASSPSSGGASFF.

The rearrangement uses TRBV6-1 and TRBJ1-1; perhaps TRBD1 as D (5 bases). The CDR3 is made up of 18 amino acids. Trimming removed 4 bases at V and 1 base at J, with 22 bases between. CDR1 and CDR2 from the germline V gene are MNHNS and SASEGT. DNA for the CDR3: TGTGCCAGCAGTGCCACGCGGCAGGGAGTAGCGGCGAACACTGAAGCTTTCTTT. Translation: CASSATRQGVAANTEAFF.

CDR3 region: CASLPTGARDEQFF. Written as DNA, the CDR3 is TGCGCCAGCCTCCCCACGGGAGCTAGGGATGAGCAGTTCTTC. The rearrangement links TRBV10-2 to TRBJ2-1; maybe TRBD2 (6 bases). The V end lost 8 bases, the J end lost 8 bases, and 19 bases lay between the germline ends. CDR3 length: 14 amino acids. Germline CDR1 WSHSY, CDR2 SAAADI.

The rearrangement uses TRBV4-1 and TRBJ1-2, with 9 bases identical to TRBD1. V lost 4 bases to trimming and J lost 6 bases; unmatched junction nucleotides: 3. CDR1 and CDR2 from the germline V gene are MGHRA and YSYEKL. The CDR3 is made up of 13 amino acids. The chain's CDR3 is CASSLRQGDGYTF. CDR3 coding DNA: TGCGCCAGCAGCCTACGACAGGGGGATGGCTACACCTTC.

J is TRBJ2-2 and V is TRBV21-1; the D call of TRBD2 is as the table states it, not checked on the DNA. TRBV21-1 is classified as a pseudogene. This CDR3 has 18 residues. CDR3 sequence: CASSKEASGREDTGELFF. DNA for the CDR3: TGTGCCAGCAGCAAAGAGGCTAGCGGGAGAGAGGACACCGGGGAGCTGTTTTTT.

On this clone itself: Mismatch with germline at one junction end may stem from a read error. The genes are TRBV7-2 and TRBJ1-1; D is uncertain. Germline V gives CDR1 SGHTA, CDR2 FQGNSA. CDR3 length equals 15 residues. CDR3 in DNA: TGTGCCAGCAGCTTAGCGGCCGGCAGGAACCCTGAAGCTTTCTTT. The encoded protein is CASSLAAGRNPEAFF.

The V gene is TRBV7-9, the J gene TRBJ1-6, with D possibly matching TRBD1 (5 bases). The germline V gene has CDR1 SEHNR and CDR2 FQNEAQ (reference sequence). This CDR3 comprises 15 residues. Trimming removed 6 bases at V and 4 bases at J, with 13 bases between. The CDR3 loop reads CASRASGTYNSPLHF. The CDR3 bases are TGTGCCAGCAGGGCTTCCGGGACTTATAATTCACCCCTCCACTTT.

This clone was counted a few times. V gene TRBV5-1 combines with J gene TRBJ2-7, with 9 nucleotides matching TRBD1. Germline assignment: CDR1 SGHRS and CDR2 YFSETQ. The trim removed 2 bases at V and 4 bases at J, leaving 7 bases unmatched. The CDR3 runs 15 residues. For the CDR3, the DNA is TGCGCCAGCAGCTTATACCGGGACAGGGTATACGAGCAGTACTTC. As protein: CASSLYRDRVYEQYF.

A few counts support this clone. V is TRBV27 and J is TRBJ1-2, with D uncertain. Germline CDR1 reads MNHEY; CDR2 reads SMNVEV (reference sequence). CDR3 length: 13 residues. Trimming removed 5 bases at V and 7 bases at J, with 14 bases between. The CDR3 here is CASSQSAGAGYTF. The CDR3 nucleotides read TGTGCCAGCAGTCAGTCCGCAGGCGCTGGCTACACCTTC.

DNA for the CDR3: TGTGCCAGCAGCTTAGCGGGACACGCGAACACTGAAGCTTTCTTT. It encodes CASSLAGHANTEAFF. The chain uses TRBV11-1 and TRBJ1-1, with D possibly TRBD1 on 6 matching bases. Germline CDR1 and CDR2: SGHAT and FQDESV (reference sequence). Trimming pared 0 bases from V and 1 base from J, leaving 9 bases between. The CDR3 runs 15 residues.

The rearrangement uses TRBV28 and TRBJ2-1; no definite D call. V was shortened by 6 bases and J by 6 bases, with 15 bases between the two germline ends. Germline CDR1 is MDHEN and CDR2 is SYDVKM. The CDR3 length is 14 residues. CDR3 residues: CASSPLRLGNEQFF. The DNA for the CDR3 is TGTGCCAGCAGCCCCCTACGGCTAGGCAATGAGCAGTTCTTC.

The gene calls are TRBV5-5 and TRBJ1-4; 11 nucleotides match TRBD1. The CDR3 length is 17 residues. In germline, CDR1 is SGHKS, CDR2 YYEKEE (reference sequence). J lost 3 bases, V lost 4 bases, and 8 bases had no gene match. This CDR3 is CASSPWTGGFANEKLFF. The CDR3 region has the DNA TGTGCCAGCAGCCCCTGGACAGGGGGCTTTGCTAATGAAAAACTGTTTTTT.

Only a few counts were recorded for this clone. V gene TRBV18 combines with J gene TRBJ2-5; 7 nucleotides match TRBD1. CDR1 KGHSH and CDR2 LQKENI come from the germline V gene. The J segment lost 5 bases and the V segment lost 4 bases, leaving 13 bases of the junction unmatched. This CDR3 spans 16 amino acids. The CDR3 sequence: CASSLNRGLRVETQYF. CDR3 coding DNA: TGTGCCAGCTCACTTAACAGGGGCTTGCGGGTGGAGACCCAGTACTTC.

This clone is a singleton in its sample. The chain is built from TRBV7-2 and TRBJ2-2, with 8 nucleotides matching TRBD1. V shed 1 base and J 5 bases; nucleotides not matched to a gene: 15. There are 19 residues in the CDR3. Germline loops: CDR1 SGHTA, CDR2 FQGNSA. CDR3 nucleotides: TGTGCCAGCAGCTTAGTGGGCAGGGGGCAATTGAAAGGAACCGGGGAGCTGTTTTTT. Residues: CASSLVGRGQLKGTGELFF.

This sequence joins TRBV20-1 and TRBJ2-1; no clear D. There are 11 residues in the CDR3. In germline, CDR1 is DFQATT, CDR2 SNEGSKA (reference sequence). V was cut by 2 bases and J by 7 bases, with 6 bases left in between. CDR3 coding DNA: TGCAGTGCTAGAAAGACAAATGAGCAGTTCTTC. Residues: CSARKTNEQFF.

The V gene is TRBV30, the J gene TRBJ2-2; 9 bases map to TRBD1. CDR3 length: 14 residues. CDR1 and CDR2 from the germline V gene are GTSNPN and SVGIG (reference sequence). The V gene end was trimmed by 2 bases and the J gene end by 6 bases; junction bases not matched to a gene: 4. Written as DNA, the CDR3 is TGTGCCTGGAGTTACAACAGGGGGCCCGGGGAGCTGTTTTTT. It specifies CAWSYNRGPGELFF.

The V gene is TRBV9, the J gene TRBJ2-2, with 8 bases matching TRBD2. The germline gives CDR1 SGDLS, CDR2 YYNGEE. The CDR3 extends over 16 amino acids. J was trimmed by 0 bases and V by 4 bases; bases with no gene match: 5. The CDR3 region is CASSLSGGPNTGELFF. The CDR3 bases are TGTGCCAGCAGCCTCAGCGGGGGCCCGAACACCGGGGAGCTGTTTTTT.